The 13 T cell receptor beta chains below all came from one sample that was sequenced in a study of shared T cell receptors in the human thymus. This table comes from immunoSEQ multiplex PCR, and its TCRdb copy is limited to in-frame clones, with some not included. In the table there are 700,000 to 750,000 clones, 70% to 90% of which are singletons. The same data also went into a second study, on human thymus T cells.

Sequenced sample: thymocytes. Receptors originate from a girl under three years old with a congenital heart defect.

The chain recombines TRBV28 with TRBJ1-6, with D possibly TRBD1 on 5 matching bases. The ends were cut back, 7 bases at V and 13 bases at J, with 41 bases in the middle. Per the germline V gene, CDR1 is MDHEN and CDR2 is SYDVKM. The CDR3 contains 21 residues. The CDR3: CASTLGQDKPKGSKVYHPLHF. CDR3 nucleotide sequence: TGTGCCAGCACCCTCGGGCAGGACAAACCCAAAGGCTCAAAGGTTTATCATCCCCTCCACTTT.

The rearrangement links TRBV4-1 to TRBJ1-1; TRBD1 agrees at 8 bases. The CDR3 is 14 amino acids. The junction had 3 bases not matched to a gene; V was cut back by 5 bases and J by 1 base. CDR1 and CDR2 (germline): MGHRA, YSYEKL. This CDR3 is CASSFGTGNTEAFF. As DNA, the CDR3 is TGCGCCAGCAGCTTCGGGACAGGGAACACTGAAGCTTTCTTT.

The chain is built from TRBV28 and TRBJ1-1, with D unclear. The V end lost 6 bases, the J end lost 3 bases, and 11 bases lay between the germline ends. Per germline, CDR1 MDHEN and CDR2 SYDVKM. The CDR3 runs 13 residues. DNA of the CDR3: TGTGCCAGCAGCGCAGGAGGTCACACTGAAGCTTTCTTT. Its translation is CASSAGGHTEAFF.

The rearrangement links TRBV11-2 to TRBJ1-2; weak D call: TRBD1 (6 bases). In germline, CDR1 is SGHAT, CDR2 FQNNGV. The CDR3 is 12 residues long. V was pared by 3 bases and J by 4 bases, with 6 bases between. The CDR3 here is CASSLTGYGYTF. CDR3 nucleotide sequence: TGTGCCAGCAGCTTGACAGGCTATGGCTACACCTTC.

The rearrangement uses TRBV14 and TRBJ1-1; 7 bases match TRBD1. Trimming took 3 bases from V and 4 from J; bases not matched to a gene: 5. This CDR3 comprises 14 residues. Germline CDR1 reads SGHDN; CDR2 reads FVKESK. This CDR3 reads CASSHGGQLTEAFF. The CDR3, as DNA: TGTGCCAGCAGCCACGGGGGACAGCTCACTGAAGCTTTCTTT.

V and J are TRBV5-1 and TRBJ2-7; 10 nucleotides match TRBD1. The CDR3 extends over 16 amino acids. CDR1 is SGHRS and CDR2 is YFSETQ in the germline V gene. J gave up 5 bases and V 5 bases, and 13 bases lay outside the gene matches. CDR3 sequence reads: CASSAILVTGGDEQYF. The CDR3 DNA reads TGCGCCAGCAGTGCTATCCTCGTGACAGGGGGCGACGAGCAGTACTTC.

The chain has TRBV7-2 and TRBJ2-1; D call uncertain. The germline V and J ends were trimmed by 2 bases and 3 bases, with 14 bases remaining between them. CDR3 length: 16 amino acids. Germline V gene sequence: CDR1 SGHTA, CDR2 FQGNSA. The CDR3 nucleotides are TGTGCCAGCAGCTTAACACGCGGCGGCGGCTACAATGAGCAGTTCTTC. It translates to CASSLTRGGGYNEQFF.

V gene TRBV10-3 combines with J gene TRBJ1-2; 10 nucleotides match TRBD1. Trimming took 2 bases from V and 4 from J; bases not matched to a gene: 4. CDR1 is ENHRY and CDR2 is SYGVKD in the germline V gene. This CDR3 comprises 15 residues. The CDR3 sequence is CAISEEGQGLYGYTF. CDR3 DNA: TGTGCCATCAGTGAGGAGGGACAGGGGCTCTATGGCTACACCTTC.

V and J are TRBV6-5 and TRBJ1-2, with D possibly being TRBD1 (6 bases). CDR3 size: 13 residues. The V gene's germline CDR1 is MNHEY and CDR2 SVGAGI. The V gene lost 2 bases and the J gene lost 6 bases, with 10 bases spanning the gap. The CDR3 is CASSYIRGDGYTF. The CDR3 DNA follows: TGTGCCAGCAGTTACATCAGGGGTGATGGCTACACCTTC.

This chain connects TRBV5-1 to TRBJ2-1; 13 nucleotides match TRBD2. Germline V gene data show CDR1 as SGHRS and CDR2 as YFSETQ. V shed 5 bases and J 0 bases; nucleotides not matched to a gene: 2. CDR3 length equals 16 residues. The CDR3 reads CASRTSGGSSYNEQFF. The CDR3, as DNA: TGCGCCAGCAGGACTAGCGGGGGGTCCTCCTACAATGAGCAGTTCTTC.

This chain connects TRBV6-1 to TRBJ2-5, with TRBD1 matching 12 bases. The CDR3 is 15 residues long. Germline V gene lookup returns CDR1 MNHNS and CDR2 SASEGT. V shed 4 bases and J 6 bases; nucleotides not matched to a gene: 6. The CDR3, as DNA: TGTGCCAGCAGTGGCCCCGGGACAGGGGGCCAGACCCAGTACTTC. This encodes CASSGPGTGGQTQYF.

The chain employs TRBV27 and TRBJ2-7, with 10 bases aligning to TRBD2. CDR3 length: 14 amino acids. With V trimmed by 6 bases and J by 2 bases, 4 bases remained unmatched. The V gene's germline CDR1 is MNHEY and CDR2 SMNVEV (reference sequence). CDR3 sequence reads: CASSLTSGAYEQYF. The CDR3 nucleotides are TGTGCCAGCAGCCTCACTAGCGGGGCCTACGAGCAGTACTTC.

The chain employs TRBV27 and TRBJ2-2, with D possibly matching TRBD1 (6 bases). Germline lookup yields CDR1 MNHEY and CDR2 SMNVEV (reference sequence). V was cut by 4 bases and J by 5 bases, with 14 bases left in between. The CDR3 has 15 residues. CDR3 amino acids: CASSSQGSSTGELFF. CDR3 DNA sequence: TGTGCCAGCAGTTCTCAGGGGTCATCTACCGGGGAGCTGTTTTTT.